Each of the 26 T cell receptor beta chains below was sequenced from the same sample in a study of shared clonotypes between healthy human individuals (dated by TCRdb to 2018 to 2020). Library prep was done by the immunoSEQ multiplex PCR assay. TCRdb provides this immuneACCESS table in a form limited to in-frame rearrangements. Some clones are lacking; in checked studies, under half of them reflect an unresolved V gene, and why the rest are absent is not known. The sample table shows around 700,000 clones, and approximately 75% are seen once. The ten biggest clones cover approximately 1.8% of the sample. The sequenced sample consisted of memory CD4+ T cells sorted from blood. The cell subset or site label of this sample denotes: CD45RA-negative fraction. The receptor source for this set is a woman aged 25 to 45 in good health.

The gene calls are TRBV7-2 and TRBJ1-3; D possibly corresponds to TRBD1 (6 bases). The germline CDR1 and CDR2 sequences are SGHTA and FQGNSA. The CDR3 totals 16 residues. Trimming pared 1 base from V and 2 bases from J, leaving 12 bases between. As DNA, the CDR3 is TGTGCCAGCAGCTTAGTGGGTACAGGGACTGGAAACACCATATATTTT. Its protein is CASSLVGTGTGNTIYF. Combining the CDR3 with reference TRBV7-2 and TRBJ1-3 gives the whole variable domain GAGVSQSPSNKVTEKGKDVELRCDPISGHTALYWYRQSLGQGLEFLIYFQGNSAPDKSGLPSDRFSAERTGGSVSTLTIQRTQQEDSAVYLCASSLVGTGTGNTIYFGEGSWLTVV.

The chain carries TRBV11-2 and TRBJ2-5; D is unclear. Trimming pared 7 bases from V and 5 bases from J, leaving 14 bases between. Germline values: CDR1 SGHAT, CDR2 FQNNGV. The CDR3 contains 13 residues. The CDR3 protein is CASTRRRPETQYF. CDR3 nucleotide sequence: TGTGCCAGCACCCGACGACGTCCGGAGACCCAGTACTTC.

The chain carries TRBV7-2 and TRBJ2-2; D gene ambiguous. CDR1 SGHTA and CDR2 FQGNSA come from the germline V gene. This CDR3 spans 14 amino acids. Trimming shortened V by 5 bases and J by 3 bases, and 10 bases separated the two germline ends. The CDR3 region has the DNA TGTGCCAGCAGCCTCGGGCCTGACACCGGGGAGCTGTTTTTT. Encoded protein: CASSLGPDTGELFF.

This chain joins TRBV18 and TRBJ1-3; TRBD1 is a possible D gene (5 bases). This CDR3 has 15 residues. The V gene's germline CDR1 is KGHSH and CDR2 LQKENI. V was shortened by 3 bases and J by 0 bases, with 9 bases between the two germline ends. CDR3 bases: TGTGCCAGCTCACCGGGGCGAAACTCTGGAAACACCATATATTTT. Protein product: CASSPGRNSGNTIYF.

As for this clone: The sample contains more than one DNA sequence encoding this CDR3. Written as DNA, the CDR3 is TGTGCCAGCAGCTTAACGGCCGGGGAGCTGTTTTTT. Translated, it gives CASSLTAGELFF. V usage is TRBV7-3 and J usage is TRBJ2-2; D is unresolved. This CDR3 region has 12 residues. V shed 0 bases and J shed 6 bases, with 2 bases lying between them. The germline gives CDR1 SGHTA, CDR2 FQGTGA.

Remarks on this clone: Distinct nucleotide sequences in the sample also encode this CDR3. The chain recombines TRBV28 with TRBJ2-5; maybe TRBD2 (5 bases). The CDR3 is made up of 10 amino acids. V lost 8 bases, J lost 5 bases, and 6 bases lay in between. Germline CDR1 and CDR2: MDHEN and SYDVKM. The DNA for the CDR3 is TGTGCCAGCCGCGGGGAGACCCAGTACTTC. Its translation: CASRGETQYF.

The chain employs TRBV5-5 and TRBJ1-1; a possible D gene is TRBD1 (6 bases). Per germline, CDR1 SGHKS and CDR2 YYEKEE (reference sequence). V lost 4 bases and J lost 6, with 19 bases in between. This CDR3 is 15 amino acids long. CDR3 sequence reads: CASSPQRGREAEAFF. In nucleotides, the CDR3 is TGTGCCAGCAGCCCCCAGAGGGGGAGGGAGGCTGAAGCTTTCTTT.

V is TRBV10-3 and J is TRBJ2-5; weak D call: TRBD2 (6 bases). Germline-derived CDR1 and CDR2 are ENHRY and SYGVKD. The germline V and J ends were trimmed by 2 bases and 11 bases, with 15 bases remaining between them. The length of the CDR3 is 13 residues. Here the CDR3 reads CAISEGEAREQYF. The CDR3 coding sequence is TGTGCCATCAGTGAGGGGGAGGCGAGGGAGCAGTACTTC.

The rearrangement joins TRBV6-1 to TRBJ2-7; 7 bases are a match to TRBD2. CDR1 is MNHNS, CDR2 SASEGT, per germline. CDR3 length: 13 amino acids. The ends lost 4 bases at V and 0 bases at J; junction bases unmatched: 0. The CDR3, as DNA: TGTGCCAGCAGTGGCGGGGGCTCCTACGAGCAGTACTTC. Amino acid sequence: CASSGGGSYEQYF.

The V call is TRBV6-1, the J call TRBJ1-5, with 7 bases matching TRBD1. CDR3 size: 14 residues. V lost 5 bases and J lost 8; bases outside the gene matches: 9. Germline V lookup: CDR1 MNHNS, CDR2 SASEGT. CDR3 nucleotide sequence: TGTGCCAGCAGTAATTCCGGGACAGAAGAGCCCCAGCATTTT. This gives the protein CASSNSGTEEPQHF.

The chain couples TRBV5-6 to TRBJ2-7; 7 bases align to TRBD2. The CDR3 covers 16 residues. V dropped 1 base and J dropped 6; count of bases not matched to a gene: 13. Looked up from germline, CDR1 is SGHDT and CDR2 is YYEEEE. CDR3 bases: TGTGCCAGCAGCTTGTATACACTAGCGCGGGGTCTCGAGCAGTACTTC. Translated, it gives CASSLYTLARGLEQYF.

The V and J genes are TRBV14 and TRBJ2-7; D call uncertain. The ends were cut back, 4 bases at V and 0 bases at J, with 7 bases in the middle. There are 13 residues in the CDR3. CDR1 is SGHDN, CDR2 FVKESK, per germline. In DNA, the CDR3 is TGTGCCAGCAGCCCTGCTAACTCCTACGAGCAGTACTTC. As protein: CASSPANSYEQYF.

This clone occurred once. This chain joins TRBV21-1 and TRBJ1-3. TRBV21-1 is flagged as a pseudogene. The CDR3 totals 16 residues. CDR3 DNA: TGTGCCAGCTCTGAAGCCGGGGGCCGCTCTGGAAACACCATATATTTT. It is translated as CASSEAGGRSGNTIYF.

The V and J genes are TRBV29-1 and TRBJ2-2; D assignment may be TRBD1 or TRBD2 (5 bases each). Germline V gene data show CDR1 as SQVTM and CDR2 as ANQGSEA. The CDR3 is 14 residues long. Trimming took 4 bases from V and 3 from J, leaving 12 bases between them. CDR3 protein: CSVGPGTYTGELFF. The DNA for the CDR3 is TGCAGCGTTGGACCGGGGACGTACACCGGGGAGCTGTTTTTT.

With respect to this clone: The sample holds other DNA sequences that translate to the same CDR3. The V and J genes are TRBV18 and TRBJ2-5, with D maybe TRBD1 (5 bases). From germline, CDR1 is KGHSH and CDR2 LQKENI. V shed 0 bases and J shed 5 bases, with 7 bases lying between them. The CDR3 totals 13 residues. CDR3 residues: CASSPPKGETQYF. DNA of the CDR3: TGTGCCAGCTCACCACCGAAGGGGGAGACCCAGTACTTC.

This clone has just a few counts. V gene TRBV28 combines with J gene TRBJ1-5; D unresolved. The CDR3 has 12 amino acids. V was pared by 5 bases and J by 6 bases, with 8 bases between. Germline V gives CDR1 MDHEN, CDR2 SYDVKM. The CDR3 DNA follows: TGTGCCAGCAGTCCCGGGAGTCAGCCCCAGCATTTT. This translates into CASSPGSQPQHF. Complete variable domain (other parts from reference TRBV28 and TRBJ1-5): DVKVTQSSRYLVKRTGEKVFLECVQDMDHENMFWYRQDPGLGLRLIYFSYDVKMKEKGDIPEGYSVSREKKERFSLILESASTNQTSMYLCASSPGSQPQHFGDGTRLSIL.

The rearrangement uses TRBV7-3 and TRBJ2-1; D is perhaps TRBD2 (6 bases). Trimming left V 4 bases short and J 0 bases short, with 7 bases between. Germline assignment: CDR1 SGHTA and CDR2 FQGTGA. This CDR3 comprises 14 residues. This chain's CDR3 is CASSSGSSYNEQFF. In nucleotides, the CDR3 is TGTGCCAGCAGCTCCGGGAGCTCCTACAATGAGCAGTTCTTC.

The rearrangement joins TRBV18 to TRBJ2-1; possibly TRBD2 for D (7 bases). The CDR3 sequence is 14 residues long. Germline V gene sequence: CDR1 KGHSH, CDR2 LQKENI. V was trimmed by 3 bases and J by 8 bases, leaving 14 bases between them. The DNA of the CDR3 is TGTGCCAGCTCACCGCTTCAGGGGAGGGATGAGCAGTTCTTC. Translating gives CASSPLQGRDEQFF.

The chain recombines TRBV2 with TRBJ2-1; D unresolved. The CDR3 loop spans 13 amino acids. V lost 6 bases, J lost 9 bases, and 15 bases lay in between. The germline V gene has CDR1 SNHLY and CDR2 FYNNEI. CDR3 protein: CASSEAPVSEQFF. The DNA of the CDR3 is TGTGCCAGCAGCGAGGCCCCCGTCAGTGAGCAGTTCTTC.

The chain uses TRBV2 and TRBJ2-1, with unresolved D. Germline V CDR1 and CDR2: SNHLY, FYNNEI. V was shortened by 3 bases and J by 0 bases, with 12 bases between the two germline ends. This CDR3 has 16 amino acids. As DNA, the CDR3 is TGTGCCAGCAGTGATTGGGCCGGAAGCTCCTACAATGAGCAGTTCTTC. This codes for CASSDWAGSSYNEQFF.

The CDR3: CASSSEVRYGYTF. DNA for the CDR3: TGTGCCAGCAGTTCCGAGGTCCGCTATGGCTACACCTTC. The chain combines TRBV6-6 with TRBJ1-2; D not certain. Germline values: CDR1 MNHNY, CDR2 SVGAGI (reference sequence). Between the trimmed V and J ends, which lost 4 bases and 4 bases, there was a span of 10 bases. There are 13 residues in the CDR3.

In its sample, this clone was seen once. V and J are TRBV2 and TRBJ2-2; TRBD2 aligns across 11 bases. V dropped 4 bases and J dropped 7; count of bases not matched to a gene: 5. The germline CDR1 and CDR2 sequences are SNHLY and FYNNEI. The CDR3 has 15 residues. The CDR3 nucleotides read TGTGCCAGCAGTGGACTAGCGGGAAGCGTCGGGGAGCTGTTTTTT. Protein sequence: CASSGLAGSVGELFF.

The chain uses TRBV5-1 and TRBJ1-2; 9 bases map to TRBD1. This CDR3 has 13 residues. Germline CDR1 and CDR2: SGHRS and YFSETQ. With V trimmed by 7 bases and J by 8 bases, 9 bases remained unmatched. The CDR3 here is CASGNTGGVGYTF. The DNA of the CDR3 is TGCGCCAGCGGGAATACAGGGGGCGTCGGCTACACCTTC.

CDR3 in DNA: TGTGCCAGCAGCTCGCACAGGGTGGGCGGCTACACCTTC. Its translation is CASSSHRVGGYTF. This rearrangement joins TRBV9 to TRBJ1-2; a weak D match, TRBD1 (6 bases). CDR3 length equals 13 residues. V lost 4 bases, J lost 8 bases, and 15 bases lay in between. The germline gives CDR1 SGDLS, CDR2 YYNGEE. Combining the CDR3 with reference TRBV9 and TRBJ1-2 gives the whole variable domain DSGVTQTPKHLITATGQRVTLRCSPRSGDLSVYWYQQSLDQGLQFLIQYYNGEERAKGNILERFSAQQFPDLHSELNLSSLELGDSALYFCASSSHRVGGYTFGSGTRLTVV.

V gene TRBV2 combines with J gene TRBJ2-3; D gene unclear. Germline V gene data show CDR1 as SNHLY and CDR2 as FYNNEI. The CDR3 is made up of 12 amino acids. The ends were cut back, 5 bases at V and 4 bases at J, with 7 bases in the middle. The chain's CDR3 is CASSLPPDTQYF. The CDR3 DNA is TGTGCCAGCAGTTTGCCCCCAGATACGCAGTATTTT.

V and J are TRBV5-1 and TRBJ1-1; D not certain. CDR1 and CDR2 (germline): SGHRS, YFSETQ. Trimming cost V 2 bases and J 0 bases, with 11 bases left between them. The CDR3 has 15 residues. The CDR3 reads CASSFWGEMNTEAFF. DNA for the CDR3: TGCGCCAGCAGCTTTTGGGGAGAAATGAACACTGAAGCTTTCTTT. Complete variable domain (other parts from reference TRBV5-1 and TRBJ1-1): KAGVTQTPRYLIKTRGQQVTLSCSPISGHRSVSWYQQTPGQGLQFLFEYFSETQRNKGNFPGRFSGRQFSNSRSEMNVSTLELGDSALYLCASSFWGEMNTEAFFGQGTRLTVV.